The sequence of this T cell receptor (beta chain) was determined in a study of shared clonotypes between healthy human individuals. Findings and limits, study-wide: When compared with the clonotypes that were shared by all four sorted-subset donors, the non-shared clonotypes turned out to have lower generation probabilities. What naive subsets generally showed was a larger estimated richness than memory subsets showed. Only blood underwent sampling, and tissue repertoires likely differ. An anticipated effect of sequencing depth on clonotype sharing among donors was recognized.

Naive CD8 populations comprised CD45RO-negative cells positively selected for CCR7, excluding terminally differentiated effector memory CD45RA+ cells. The CDR3 has 14 amino acids. V dropped 8 bases and J dropped 7; count of bases not matched to a gene: 8. CDR1 and CDR2 (germline): SSHAT, FNYEAQ (reference sequence). Assay used: immunoSEQ multiplex PCR; TCRdb lists only in-frame clones, some missing. The repertoire has around 2.1 million clones, just over 90% of them found once; the top ten carry more than 1.5%. Comment on this clone: Its cognate antigen is unknown.

The gene calls are TRBV7-7 and TRBJ2-2, with 9 bases aligning to TRBD2. The sequence was collected from a man aged 18 to 30 in good health. Some clones in this sample may be carry-over from other donors' samples. The material sequenced was naive CD8+ T cells from PBMCs. CDR3 residues: CASGSSGMGGELFF. The CDR3 nucleotides are TGTGCCAGCGGGTCTAGCGGGATGGGCGGGGAGCTGTTTTTT. Full variable domain (outside the CDR3, taken from reference TRBV7-7 and TRBJ2-2): GAGVSQSPRYKVTKRGQDVTLRCDPISSHATLYWYQQALGQGPEFLTYFNYEAQPDKSGLPSDRFSAERPEGSISTLTIQRTEQRDSAMYRCASGSSGMGGELFFGEGSRLTVL.